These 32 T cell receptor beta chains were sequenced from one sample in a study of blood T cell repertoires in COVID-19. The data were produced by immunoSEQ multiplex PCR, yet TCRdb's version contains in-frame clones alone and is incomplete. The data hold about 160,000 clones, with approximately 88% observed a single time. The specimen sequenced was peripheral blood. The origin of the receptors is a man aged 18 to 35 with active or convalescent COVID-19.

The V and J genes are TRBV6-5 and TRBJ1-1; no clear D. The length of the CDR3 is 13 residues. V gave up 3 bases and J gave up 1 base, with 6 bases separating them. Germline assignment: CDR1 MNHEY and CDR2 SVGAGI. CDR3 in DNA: TGTGCCAGCAGTTATACAGCGAACACTGAAGCTTTCTTT. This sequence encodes CASSYTANTEAFF.

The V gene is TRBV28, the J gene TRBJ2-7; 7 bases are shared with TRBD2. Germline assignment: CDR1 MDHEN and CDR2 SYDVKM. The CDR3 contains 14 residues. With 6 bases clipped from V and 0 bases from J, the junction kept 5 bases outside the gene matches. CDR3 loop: CASRKAGSSYEQYF. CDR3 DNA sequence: TGTGCCAGCAGGAAAGCGGGATCCTCCTACGAGCAGTACTTC.

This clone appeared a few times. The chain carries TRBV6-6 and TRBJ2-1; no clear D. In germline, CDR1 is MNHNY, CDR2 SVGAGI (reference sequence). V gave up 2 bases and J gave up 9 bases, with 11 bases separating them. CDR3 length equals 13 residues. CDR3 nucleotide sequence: TGTGCCAGCAGTTACGATCCCAACGGTGAGCAGTTCTTC. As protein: CASSYDPNGEQFF.

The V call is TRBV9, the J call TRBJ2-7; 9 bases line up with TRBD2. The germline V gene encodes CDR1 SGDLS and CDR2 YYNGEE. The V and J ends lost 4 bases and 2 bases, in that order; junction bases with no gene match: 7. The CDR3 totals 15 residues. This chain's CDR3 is CASSLTSGPTYEQYF. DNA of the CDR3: TGTGCCAGCAGCCTAACTAGCGGGCCAACCTACGAGCAGTACTTC.

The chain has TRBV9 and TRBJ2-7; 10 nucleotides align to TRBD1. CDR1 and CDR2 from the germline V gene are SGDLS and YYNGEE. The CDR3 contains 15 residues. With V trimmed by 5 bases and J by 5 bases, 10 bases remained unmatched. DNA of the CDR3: TGTGCCAGCAGTGCCCCAGGGACAGGGGTAAACGAGCAGTACTTC. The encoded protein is CASSAPGTGVNEQYF.

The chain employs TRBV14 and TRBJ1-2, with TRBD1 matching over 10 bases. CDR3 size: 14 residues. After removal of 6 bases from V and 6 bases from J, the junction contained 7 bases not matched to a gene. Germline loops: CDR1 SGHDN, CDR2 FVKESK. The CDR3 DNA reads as TGTGCCAGCAGAAAAACGGGACAGGGGAATGGCTACACCTTC. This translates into CASRKTGQGNGYTF.

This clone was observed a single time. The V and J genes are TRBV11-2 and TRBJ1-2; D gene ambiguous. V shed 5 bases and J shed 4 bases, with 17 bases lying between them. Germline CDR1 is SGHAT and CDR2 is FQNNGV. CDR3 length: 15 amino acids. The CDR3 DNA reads TGTGCCAGCAGCCCCGGACTCCACCCGGCCTATGGCTACACCTTC. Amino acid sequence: CASSPGLHPAYGYTF.

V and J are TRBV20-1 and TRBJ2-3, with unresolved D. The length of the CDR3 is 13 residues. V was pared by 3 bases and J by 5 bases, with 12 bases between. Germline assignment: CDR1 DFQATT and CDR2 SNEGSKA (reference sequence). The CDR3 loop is CSASWLDGDTQYF. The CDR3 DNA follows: TGCAGTGCTAGTTGGCTAGACGGAGATACGCAGTATTTT.

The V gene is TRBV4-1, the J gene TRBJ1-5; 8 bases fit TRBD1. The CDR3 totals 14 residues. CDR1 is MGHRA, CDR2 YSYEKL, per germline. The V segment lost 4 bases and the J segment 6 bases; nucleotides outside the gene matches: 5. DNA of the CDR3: TGCGCCAGCAGCCCGACAGGGGTCAGTCAGCCCCAGCATTTT. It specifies CASSPTGVSQPQHF.

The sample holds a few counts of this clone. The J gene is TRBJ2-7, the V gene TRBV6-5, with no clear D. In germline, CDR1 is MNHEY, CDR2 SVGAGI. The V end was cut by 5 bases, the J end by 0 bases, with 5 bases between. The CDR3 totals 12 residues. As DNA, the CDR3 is TGTGCCAGCAGTCCGCGCTCCTACGAGCAGTACTTC. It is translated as CASSPRSYEQYF.

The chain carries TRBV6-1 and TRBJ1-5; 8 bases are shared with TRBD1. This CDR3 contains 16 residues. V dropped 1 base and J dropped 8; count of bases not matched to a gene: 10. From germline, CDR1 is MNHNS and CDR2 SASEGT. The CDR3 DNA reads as TGTGCCAGCAGTGAAGGGACAGGGCCTGGGTTGAAGCCCCAGCATTTT. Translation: CASSEGTGPGLKPQHF.

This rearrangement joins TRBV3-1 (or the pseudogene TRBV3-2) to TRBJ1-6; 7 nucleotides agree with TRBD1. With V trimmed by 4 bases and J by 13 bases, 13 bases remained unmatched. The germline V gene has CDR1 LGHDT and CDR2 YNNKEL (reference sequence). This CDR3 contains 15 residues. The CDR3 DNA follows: TGTGCCAGCAGCCGTTCGACGACAGGGATCCCCCCCCTCCACTTT. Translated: CASSRSTTGIPPLHF.

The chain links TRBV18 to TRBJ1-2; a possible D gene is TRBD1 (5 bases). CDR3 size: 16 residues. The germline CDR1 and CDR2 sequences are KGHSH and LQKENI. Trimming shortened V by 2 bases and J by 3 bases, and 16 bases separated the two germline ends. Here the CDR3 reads CASSPIQAPVDYGYTF. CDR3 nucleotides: TGTGCCAGCTCACCAATACAGGCCCCGGTAGACTATGGCTACACCTTC.

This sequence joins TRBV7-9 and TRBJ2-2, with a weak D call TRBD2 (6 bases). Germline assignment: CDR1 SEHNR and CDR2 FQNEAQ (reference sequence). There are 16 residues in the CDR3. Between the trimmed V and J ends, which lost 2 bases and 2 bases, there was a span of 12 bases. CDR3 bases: TGTGCCAGCAGCTTAAGAGGGAGGAAAAACACCGGGGAGCTGTTTTTT. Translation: CASSLRGRKNTGELFF.

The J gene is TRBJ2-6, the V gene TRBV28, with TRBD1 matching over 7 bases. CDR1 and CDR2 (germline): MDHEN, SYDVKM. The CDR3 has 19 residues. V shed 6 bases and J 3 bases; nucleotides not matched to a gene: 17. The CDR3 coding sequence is TGTGCCAGCAGCTCGAGCTTGACAGGGAACTCCCTTGGGGCCAACGTCCTGACTTTC. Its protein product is CASSSSLTGNSLGANVLTF.

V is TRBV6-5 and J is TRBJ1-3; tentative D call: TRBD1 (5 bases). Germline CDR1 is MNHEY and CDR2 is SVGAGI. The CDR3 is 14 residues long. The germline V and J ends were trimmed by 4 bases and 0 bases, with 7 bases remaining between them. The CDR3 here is CASSSGHSGNTIYF. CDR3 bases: TGTGCCAGCAGTTCTGGACACTCTGGAAACACCATATATTTT.

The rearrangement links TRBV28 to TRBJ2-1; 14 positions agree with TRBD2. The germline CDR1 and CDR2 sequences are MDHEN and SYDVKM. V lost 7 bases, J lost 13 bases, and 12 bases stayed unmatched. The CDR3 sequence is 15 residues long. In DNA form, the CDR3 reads TGTGCCAGCATTGATCCGGGACTAGCGGGAGATAAACAGTTCTTC. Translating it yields CASIDPGLAGDKQFF. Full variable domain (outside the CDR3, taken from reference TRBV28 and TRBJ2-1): DVKVTQSSRYLVKRTGEKVFLECVQDMDHENMFWYRQDPGLGLRLIYFSYDVKMKEKGDIPEGYSVSREKKERFSLILESASTNQTSMYLCASIDPGLAGDKQFFGPGTRLTVL.

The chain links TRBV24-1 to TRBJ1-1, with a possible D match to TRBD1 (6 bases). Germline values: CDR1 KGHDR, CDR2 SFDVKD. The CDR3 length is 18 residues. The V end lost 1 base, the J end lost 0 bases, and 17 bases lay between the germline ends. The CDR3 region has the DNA TGTGCCACCAGTGATTTAGGGGTGTGGGGGCCCATGAACACTGAAGCTTTCTTT. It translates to CATSDLGVWGPMNTEAFF.

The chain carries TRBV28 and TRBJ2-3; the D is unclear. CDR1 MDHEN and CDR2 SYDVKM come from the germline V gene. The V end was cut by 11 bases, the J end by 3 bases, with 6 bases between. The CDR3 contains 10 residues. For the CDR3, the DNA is TGTGCCCCGAGGACAGATACGCAGTATTTT. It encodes CAPRTDTQYF. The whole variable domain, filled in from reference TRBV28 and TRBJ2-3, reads DVKVTQSSRYLVKRTGEKVFLECVQDMDHENMFWYRQDPGLGLRLIYFSYDVKMKEKGDIPEGYSVSREKKERFSLILESASTNQTSMYLCAPRTDTQYFGPGTRLTVL.

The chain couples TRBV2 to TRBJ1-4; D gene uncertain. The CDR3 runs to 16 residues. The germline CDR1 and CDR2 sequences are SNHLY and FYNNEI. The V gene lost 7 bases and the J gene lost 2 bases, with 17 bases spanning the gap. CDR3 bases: TGTGCCAGCAAACGGACTCTGTCATCGACTAATGAAAAACTGTTTTTT. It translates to CASKRTLSSTNEKLFF.

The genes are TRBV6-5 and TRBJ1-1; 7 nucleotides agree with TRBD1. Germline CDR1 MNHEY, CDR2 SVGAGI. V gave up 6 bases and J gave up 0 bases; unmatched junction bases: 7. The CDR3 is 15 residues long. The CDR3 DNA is TGTGCCAGCAGGCTATGGGACAGAATGAACACTGAAGCTTTCTTT. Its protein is CASRLWDRMNTEAFF.

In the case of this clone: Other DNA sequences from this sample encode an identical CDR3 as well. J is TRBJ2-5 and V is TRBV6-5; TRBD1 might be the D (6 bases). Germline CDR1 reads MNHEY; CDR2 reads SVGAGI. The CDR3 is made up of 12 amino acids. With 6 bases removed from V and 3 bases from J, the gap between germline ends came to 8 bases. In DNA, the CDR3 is TGTGCCAGCAGGAGGGGGAAAGAGACCCAGTACTTC. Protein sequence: CASRRGKETQYF.

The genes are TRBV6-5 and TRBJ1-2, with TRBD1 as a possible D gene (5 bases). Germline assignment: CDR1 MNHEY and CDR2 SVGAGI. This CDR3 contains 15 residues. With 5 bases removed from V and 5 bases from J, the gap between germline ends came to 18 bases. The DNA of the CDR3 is TGTGCCAGCAGTCAGACAGATGATGCCATTTATGGCTACACCTTC. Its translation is CASSQTDDAIYGYTF.

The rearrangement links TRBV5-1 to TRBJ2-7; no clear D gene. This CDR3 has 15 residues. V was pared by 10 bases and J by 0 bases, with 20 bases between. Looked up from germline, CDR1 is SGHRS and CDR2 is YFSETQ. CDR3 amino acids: CASSRKETLSYEQYF. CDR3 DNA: TGCGCCTCTTCTCGAAAGGAGACCCTCTCCTACGAGCAGTACTTC.

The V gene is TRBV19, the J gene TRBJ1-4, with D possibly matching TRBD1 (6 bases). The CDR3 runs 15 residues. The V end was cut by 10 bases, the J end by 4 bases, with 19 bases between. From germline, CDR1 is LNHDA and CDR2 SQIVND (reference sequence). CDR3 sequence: CATRGRVRYNEKLFF. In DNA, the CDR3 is TGTGCCACCAGGGGTCGGGTGCGATATAATGAAAAACTGTTTTTT.

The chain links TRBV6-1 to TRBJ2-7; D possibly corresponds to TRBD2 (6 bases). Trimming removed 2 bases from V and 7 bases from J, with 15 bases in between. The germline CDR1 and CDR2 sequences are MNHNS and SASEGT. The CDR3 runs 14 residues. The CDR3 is CASSELWGEGEQYF. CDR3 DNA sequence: TGTGCCAGCAGTGAACTCTGGGGGGAAGGGGAGCAGTACTTC.

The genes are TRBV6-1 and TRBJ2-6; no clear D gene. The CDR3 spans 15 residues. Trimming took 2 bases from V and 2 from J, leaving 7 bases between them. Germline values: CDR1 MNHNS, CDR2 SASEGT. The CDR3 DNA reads TGTGCCAGCAGTGAATCAGTAACTGGGGCCAACGTCCTGACTTTC. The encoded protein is CASSESVTGANVLTF.

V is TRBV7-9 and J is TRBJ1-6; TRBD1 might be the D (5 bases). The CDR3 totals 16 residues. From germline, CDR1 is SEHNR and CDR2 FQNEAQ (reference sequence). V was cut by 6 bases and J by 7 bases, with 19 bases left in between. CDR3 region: CASRGGVRRENSPLHF. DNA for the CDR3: TGTGCCAGCAGGGGAGGGGTGAGGAGGGAGAATTCACCCCTCCACTTT.

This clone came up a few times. CDR3 sequence: CASTLQTGIETQYF. The CDR3 bases are TGTGCCAGCACTCTACAGACAGGGATTGAGACCCAGTACTTC. V gene TRBV7-9 combines with J gene TRBJ2-5; TRBD1 agrees at 7 bases. Germline loops: CDR1 SEHNR, CDR2 FQNEAQ (reference sequence). V gave up 7 bases and J gave up 5 bases; unmatched junction bases: 10. CDR3 size: 14 residues.

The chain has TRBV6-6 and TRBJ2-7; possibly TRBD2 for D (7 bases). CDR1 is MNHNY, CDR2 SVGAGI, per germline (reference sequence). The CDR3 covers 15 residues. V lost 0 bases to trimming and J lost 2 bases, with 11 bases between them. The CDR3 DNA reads TGTGCCAGCAGTTACTCGGGGGGGGGCCCCTACGAGCAGTACTTC. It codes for CASSYSGGGPYEQYF.

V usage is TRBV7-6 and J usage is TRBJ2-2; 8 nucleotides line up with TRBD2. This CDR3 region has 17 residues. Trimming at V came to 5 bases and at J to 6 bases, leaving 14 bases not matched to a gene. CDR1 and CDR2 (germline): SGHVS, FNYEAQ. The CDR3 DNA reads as TGTGCCAGCAGCCCCCAAGGCTGGCGGGGGGATGCCGGGGAGCTGTTTTTT. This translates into CASSPQGWRGDAGELFF.

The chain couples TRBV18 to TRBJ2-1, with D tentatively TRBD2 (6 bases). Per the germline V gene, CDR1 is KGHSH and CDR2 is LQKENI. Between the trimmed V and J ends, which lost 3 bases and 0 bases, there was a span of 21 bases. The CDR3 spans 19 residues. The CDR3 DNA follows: TGTGCCAGCTCACCGCTGAGCGGTCGTGGGGGGAGCTCCTACAATGAGCAGTTCTTC. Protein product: CASSPLSGRGGSSYNEQFF.